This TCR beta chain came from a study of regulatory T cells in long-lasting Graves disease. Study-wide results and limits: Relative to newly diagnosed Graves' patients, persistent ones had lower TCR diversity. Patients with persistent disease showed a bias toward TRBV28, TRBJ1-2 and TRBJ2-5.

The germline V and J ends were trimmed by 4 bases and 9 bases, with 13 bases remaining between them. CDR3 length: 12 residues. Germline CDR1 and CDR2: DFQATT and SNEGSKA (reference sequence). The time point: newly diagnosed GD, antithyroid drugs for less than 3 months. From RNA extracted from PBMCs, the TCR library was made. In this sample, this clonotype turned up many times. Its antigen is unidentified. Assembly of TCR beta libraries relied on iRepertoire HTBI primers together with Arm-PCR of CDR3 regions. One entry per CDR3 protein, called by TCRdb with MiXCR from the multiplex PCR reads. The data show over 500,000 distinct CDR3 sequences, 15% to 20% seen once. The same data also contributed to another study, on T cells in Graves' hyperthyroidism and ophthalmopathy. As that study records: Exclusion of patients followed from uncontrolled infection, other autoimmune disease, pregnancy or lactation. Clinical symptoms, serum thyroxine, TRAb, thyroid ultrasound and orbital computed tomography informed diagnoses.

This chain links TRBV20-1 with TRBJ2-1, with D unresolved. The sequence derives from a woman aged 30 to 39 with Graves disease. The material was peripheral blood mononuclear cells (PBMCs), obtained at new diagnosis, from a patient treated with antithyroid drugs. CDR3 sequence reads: CSAKTDFGEQFF. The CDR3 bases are TGCAGTGCTAAGACCGACTTTGGTGAGCAGTTCTTC.